This T cell receptor (beta chain) was found in a study of CD8+ T cells in alopecia areata. Looking at the study overall: Administration of oral tofacitinib to treated patients was at 5 to 10 mg twice daily.

Extracted RNA was reverse transcribed into cDNA, the sequencing template. Only in-frame clones appear in the TCRdb table, and some are missing; sequencing was by immunoSEQ multiplex PCR. The data show 150,000 to 200,000 clones, with 50% to 75% seen just once and under 20% held by the top ten. The study, taken as a whole, reports: Among the 100 top clones, expanded CD8+ clones, like scalp clonality, were significantly decreased by tofacitinib.

Treatment given: oral pan-JAK inhibitor, 5-10 mg twice daily. Cell sorting on a FACSAria was used to separate CD4+ and CD8+ T cells from the PBMCs. In regard to this clone: The target antigen is unknown.

Germline V CDR1 and CDR2: MGHRA, YSYEKL. This CDR3 is 18 amino acids long. Unmatched junction bases numbered 8, after V lost 0 bases and J lost 1 base. The receptor comes from a human donor with alopecia areata. The rearrangement uses TRBV4-1 and TRBJ2-1; 8 bases match TRBD2. This material consisted of CD4+ T cells sorted from blood, taken at roughly week 58, from a patient treated with tofacitinib. CDR3 sequence reads: CASSQDILAGMSYNEQFF. CDR3 DNA sequence: TGCGCCAGCAGCCAAGATATTTTAGCGGGGATGTCCTACAATGAGCAGTTCTTC.